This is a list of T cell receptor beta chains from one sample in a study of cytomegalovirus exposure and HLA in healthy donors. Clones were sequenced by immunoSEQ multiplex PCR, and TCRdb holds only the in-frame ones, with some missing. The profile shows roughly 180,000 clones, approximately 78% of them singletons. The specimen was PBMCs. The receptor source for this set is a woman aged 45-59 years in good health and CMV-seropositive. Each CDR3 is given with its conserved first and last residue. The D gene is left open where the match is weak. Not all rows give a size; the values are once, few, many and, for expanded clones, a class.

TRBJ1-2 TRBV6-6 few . TGTGCCAGCAGTTACCCAGGGGCGCAGGATGGCTACACCTTC CASSYPGAQDGYTF
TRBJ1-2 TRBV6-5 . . TGTGCCAGCAGTCGAACAGGGTATAGGGATGGCTACACCTTC CASSRTGYRDGYTF
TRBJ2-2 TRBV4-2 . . TGTGCCAGCAGCCAAGATAACTCAGGAAGCACCGGGGAGCTGTTTTTT CASSQDNSGSTGELFF
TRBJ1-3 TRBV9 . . TGTGCCAGCAGCGTCCAGGGAACTGGAAACACCATATATTTT CASSVQGTGNTIYF
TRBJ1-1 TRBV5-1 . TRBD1 TGCGCCAGCAGCTTAGGACAGGGGATCACTGAAGCTTTCTTT CASSLGQGITEAFF
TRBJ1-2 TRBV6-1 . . TGTGCCAGCAGTTATCAGGGGAATGGCTACACCTTC CASSYQGNGYTF
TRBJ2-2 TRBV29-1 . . TGCAGCGTTCAGGGGTCCCGGGTAAACGGGGAGCTGTTTTTT CSVQGSRVNGELFF
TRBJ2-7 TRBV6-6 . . TGTGCCAGCAGTTACTTAGGGGTCCAGTACGAGCAGTACTTC CASSYLGVQYEQYF
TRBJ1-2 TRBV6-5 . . TGTGCCAGCAGTTTCACTGGTCAGGTAGACTATGGCTACACCTTC CASSFTGQVDYGYTF
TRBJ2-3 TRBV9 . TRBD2 TGTGCCAGCACTTCCTCGGGGGGGAACACAGATACGCAGTATTTT CASTSSGGNTDTQYF
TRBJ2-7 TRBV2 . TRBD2 TGTGCCAGCAGTGAATACCGGACTAGCGAGCAGTACTTC CASSEYRTSEQYF
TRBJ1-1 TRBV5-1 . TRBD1 TGCGCCAGCAGCGAAAAGATTCCGGGACAGGGAGCAGACACTGAAGCTTTCTTT CASSEKIPGQGADTEAFF
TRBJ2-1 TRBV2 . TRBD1 TGTGCCAGCACTTCCTGGGACAGGGGGCTAGACAATGAGCAGTTCTTC CASTSWDRGLDNEQFF
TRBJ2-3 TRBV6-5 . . TGTGCCAGCAGTTACGGACAGACCACAGATACGCAGTATTTT CASSYGQTTDTQYF
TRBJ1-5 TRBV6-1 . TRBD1 TGTGCCAGCAGTCCCGGGACAGTCAATCAGCCCCAGCATTTT CASSPGTVNQPQHF
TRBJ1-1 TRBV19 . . TGTGCCAGTAGTATTAGTAGGGGCCCTAAGGAAGCTTTCTTT CASSISRGPKEAFF
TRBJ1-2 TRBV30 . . TGTGCCTACCGCAGGGCATCCCCGGAATCTAATGGCTACACCTTC CAYRRASPESNGYTF
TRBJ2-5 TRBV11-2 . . TGTGCCAGCAGCCCCCAGGGGTTGGGGATGAGAGAGACCCAGTACTTC CASSPQGLGMRETQYF
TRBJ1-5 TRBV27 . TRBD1 TGTGCCAGCAGTTTCACAGGGGGCGAGGGCAATCAGCCCCAGCATTTT CASSFTGGEGNQPQHF
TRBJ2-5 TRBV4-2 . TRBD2 TGTGCCAGCAGCCAAGGAAAAGGACTAGAACAAGAGACCCAGTACTTC CASSQGKGLEQETQYF
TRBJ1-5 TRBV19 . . TGTGCCAGTAGTATGTCTGGGGGCGCCCAGCCCCAGCATTTT CASSMSGGAQPQHF
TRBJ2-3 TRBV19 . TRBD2 TGTGCCAGTAGTATGAATAGCGGGGGGGCAAATACGCAGTATTTT CASSMNSGGANTQYF
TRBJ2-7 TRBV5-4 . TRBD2 TGTGCCAGCAGCCCGCAGACGGGGGGACGCTCCTACGAGCAGTACTTC CASSPQTGGRSYEQYF
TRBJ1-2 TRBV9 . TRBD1 TGTGCCAGCAGCGTAAGTGAGGGGGCGAACTATGGCTACACCTTC CASSVSEGANYGYTF